The rows below give T cell receptor beta chains drawn from one sample of a study of blood T cells in healthy people across ages. TCRdb re-called the 5' RACE reads through MiXCR, storing one row per CDR3 protein. The sample records 540,000 or so distinct CDR3 sequences, more than 20% being singletons. Separately, the same data were catalogued under a study of T cells of mothers and their children.

Sequencing used blood. These receptors were taken from a boy between 10 and 17 years old in good health. Each CDR3 is given with its conserved first and last residue. D genes are given only for firm matches. Not every row has a clone size; where given, it reads once, few, many or a size class.

size	length	J	V	D	DNA	CDR3
-	15	TRBJ2-5	TRBV6-2/TRBV6-3	-	TGTGCCAGCGCCGAACTAGCAGGTCCTCAAGAGACCCAGTACTTC	CASAELAGPQETQYF
-	15	TRBJ2-1	TRBV7-9	TRBD2	TGTGCCAGCAGCCTCGGGACTAGTTGGGGGACGGAGCAGTTCTTC	CASSLGTSWGTEQFF
few	15	TRBJ2-3	TRBV10-3	TRBD2	TGTGCCATCAGTGAGCGGGGGGGCCTTACAGATACGCAGTATTTT	CAISERGGLTDTQYF
-	15	TRBJ2-7	TRBV20-1	TRBD1	TGCAGTGCTATTAAGCCCACAGGGGGCTTGTACGAGCAGTACTTC	CSAIKPTGGLYEQYF
many	13	TRBJ1-2	TRBV29-1	TRBD1	TGCAGCACCCAAGGACAGGGCAACTATGGCTACACCTTC	CSTQGQGNYGYTF
few	15	TRBJ1-1	TRBV4-1	TRBD1	TGCGCCAGCAGCCATCGGGACAGGGGCCGCGCTGAAGCTTTCTTT	CASSHRDRGRAEAFF
-	19	TRBJ1-1	TRBV20-1	TRBD1	TGCAGTGCTAGTGAGGTGGTCCCCGGGACAGGGGGATTTGACACTGAAGCTTTCTTT	CSASEVVPGTGGFDTEAFF
once	18	TRBJ2-6	TRBV9	TRBD1	TGTGCCAGCAGCCTCAGGACAGGGGGATACTCTGGGGCCAACGTCCTGACTTTC	CASSLRTGGYSGANVLTF
few	13	TRBJ2-3	TRBV20-1	-	TGCAGTGCTAGTTTACAGGGCACAGATACGCAGTATTTT	CSASLQGTDTQYF
-	15	TRBJ1-2	TRBV27	-	TGTGCCAGCGGCGAGTCGGGGTCTAGGGTCTATGGCTACACCTTC	CASGESGSRVYGYTF
-	15	TRBJ1-4	TRBV15	TRBD1	TGTGCCACTAGAGGAACAGGGGCAACTAATGAAAAACTGTTTTTT	CATRGTGATNEKLFF
few	12	TRBJ2-1	TRBV7-2	TRBD1	TGTGCCAGCAGCTGGGGACAGGCGGCGCAGTTCTTC	CASSWGQAAQFF
-	13	TRBJ1-2	TRBV5-4	-	TGTGCCAGCAGCTTGCGCCTGTCCTATGGCTACACCTTC	CASSLRLSYGYTF
-	15	TRBJ1-6	TRBV28	-	TGTGCCAGCAGCCCCGTGACAGCCCTTAATTCACCCCTCCACTTT	CASSPVTALNSPLHF
-	16	TRBJ2-3	TRBV5-4	TRBD1	TGTGCCAGCAGCTCTCCACAGGGGGAAGGAACAGATACGCAGTATTTT	CASSSPQGEGTDTQYF
-	17	TRBJ2-3	TRBV3-1	-	TGTGCCAGCAGCCGTGGGGTCGCGGTCAAAGGCACAGATACGCAGTATTTT	CASSRGVAVKGTDTQYF
-	14	TRBJ1-1	TRBV2	-	TGTGCCAGCAGTGAAAAAGGGGGGCGTACTGAAGCTTTCTTT	CASSEKGGRTEAFF
-	15	TRBJ2-1	TRBV5-1	TRBD2	TGCGCCAGCAACAGGGAACTAGCGGGGCCCAATGAGCAGTTCTTC	CASNRELAGPNEQFF
many	12	TRBJ2-5	TRBV29-1	TRBD1	TGCAGCGTGACAGGGGACGAAGAGACCCAGTACTTC	CSVTGDEETQYF
few	16	TRBJ2-3	TRBV5-1	TRBD2	TGCGCCAGCAGCTCAAGACTAGCGGGAGCGGCAGATACGCAGTATTTT	CASSSRLAGAADTQYF
few	17	TRBJ2-1	TRBV6-2/TRBV6-3	-	TGTGCCAGCAGTTACTTAGGGACCAGCGGGTCCTACAATGAGCAGTTCTTC	CASSYLGTSGSYNEQFF
few	15	TRBJ2-4	TRBV7-9	-	TGTGCCAGCAGCCCATCAGCCTGGACCGGGGACATTCAGTACTTC	CASSPSAWTGDIQYF
few	15	TRBJ2-1	TRBV6-4	TRBD2	TGTGCCAGCAGTGAGGGGCGGGGGGACTACAATGAGCAGTTCTTC	CASSEGRGDYNEQFF
-	15	TRBJ2-7	TRBV4-1	TRBD2	TGCGCCAGCAGCCTAGGTAGCGGGAGGGCCTACGAGCAGTACTTC	CASSLGSGRAYEQYF
few	16	TRBJ2-3	TRBV4-2	TRBD2	TGTGCCAGCAGCCAAGAGGCTAGCGGGAGTGCAGATACGCAGTATTTT	CASSQEASGSADTQYF
few	13	TRBJ2-5	TRBV9	-	TGTGCCAGCAGCGTAGCTCAAGGGGAGACCCAGTACTTC	CASSVAQGETQYF
-	8	TRBJ2-1	TRBV29-1	-	TGCAGCGTTCCCGAGCAGTTCTTC	CSVPEQFF
few	15	TRBJ2-1	TRBV6-5	-	TGTGCCAGCAGTTACGTTTCCAGCTCCTACAATGAGCAGTTCTTC	CASSYVSSSYNEQFF
-	14	TRBJ2-1	TRBV11-2	-	TGTGCCAGCAGCTCGCTTTTAGGGGCAAATGAGCAGTTCTTC	CASSSLLGANEQFF
few	15	TRBJ1-1	TRBV6-2/TRBV6-3	-	TGTGCCAGCAGTTATCGTTTTGGCCGGAACACTGAAGCTTTCTTT	CASSYRFGRNTEAFF
-	16	TRBJ1-1	TRBV24-1	TRBD1	TGTGCCACCAGTGCTGGGGACAGCCCTGTGAACACTGAAGCTTTCTTT	CATSAGDSPVNTEAFF
-	13	TRBJ1-4	TRBV12-3/TRBV12-4	-	TGTGCCAGCAAGGGTAGGGCTAATGAAAAACTGTTTTTT	CASKGRANEKLFF